The 9 T cell receptor beta chains given below trace back to one sample, sequenced in a study of T cell changes during pregnancy in multiple sclerosis. The data were produced by immunoSEQ multiplex PCR, yet TCRdb's version contains in-frame clones alone and is incomplete. Counted here are around 70,000 clones, under 95% occurring once; the ten biggest clones make up roughly 1.5%. The sequences come from peripheral blood, collected in the third trimester of pregnancy. Source of these receptors: a female donor with multiple sclerosis, enrolled in a pregnancy study.

This clone was seen only once. V is TRBV5-4 and J is TRBJ2-1, with 8 bases aligning to TRBD2. With V trimmed by 0 bases and J by 8 bases, 13 bases remained unmatched. The V gene's germline CDR1 is SGHNT and CDR2 YYREEE (reference sequence). The CDR3 has 17 residues. The CDR3 DNA sequence: TGTGCCAGCAGCTTGGACCCCTCGGGGGGGGATAGGGATGAGCAGTTCTTC. Translating it yields CASSLDPSGGDRDEQFF.

The J gene is TRBJ2-1, the V gene TRBV7-8; 10 bases line up with TRBD2. The CDR3 sequence is 17 residues long. The J segment lost 1 base and the V segment lost 1 base, leaving 4 bases of the junction unmatched. The V gene's germline CDR1 is SGHVS and CDR2 FQNEAQ. CDR3 sequence: CASSLVWTSGSYNEQFF. The CDR3 DNA reads TGTGCCAGCAGCTTAGTTTGGACTAGCGGATCCTACAATGAGCAGTTCTTC.

The chain has TRBV7-6 and TRBJ2-2; 7 nucleotides agree with TRBD1. This CDR3 comprises 16 residues. CDR1 and CDR2 (germline): SGHVS, FNYEAQ. V lost 1 base, J lost 4 bases, and 6 bases stayed unmatched. The CDR3 region has the DNA TGTGCCAGCAGCTTAGTAGTAGGGGGCTTCACCGGGGAGCTGTTTTTT. It codes for CASSLVVGGFTGELFF.

The gene calls are TRBV18 and TRBJ1-1; possibly TRBD1 for D (6 bases). Per germline, CDR1 KGHSH and CDR2 LQKENI. Trimming took off 3 bases at V and 8 bases at J, with 19 bases between the two ends. The length of the CDR3 is 15 residues. As DNA, the CDR3 is TGTGCCAGCTCACCCCCACAGGGTGTGGGGGAGGAAGCTTTCTTT. Amino acids: CASSPPQGVGEEAFF.

As for this clone: One junction end disagrees with the germline gene, perhaps due to a read error. This chain joins TRBV7-7 and TRBJ2-1; 8 bases are a match to TRBD1. Germline V gene lookup returns CDR1 SSHAT and CDR2 FNYEAQ (reference sequence). The CDR3 is 14 residues long. The CDR3 DNA sequence: TGTGCTAGCAGCTTATACGGACAGGGTGCTGAGCAGTTCTTC. Amino acid sequence: CASSLYGQGAEQFF.

The rearrangement links TRBV6-4 to TRBJ2-7, with TRBD1 as a possible D gene (7 bases). The V end was cut by 11 bases, the J end by 0 bases, with 14 bases between. This CDR3 contains 13 residues. Looked up from germline, CDR1 is MRHNA and CDR2 is SNTAGT. The DNA for the CDR3 is TGTGCCCCAGGGGGGCAGCACTCCTACGAGCAGTACTTC. Amino acid sequence: CAPGGQHSYEQYF.

The chain joins TRBV2 to TRBJ1-2, with TRBD1 identical over 9 bases. Germline V gives CDR1 SNHLY, CDR2 FYNNEI. The V segment lost 6 bases and the J segment 9 bases; nucleotides outside the gene matches: 2. The CDR3 has 11 residues. For the CDR3, the DNA is TGTGCCAGCAGGGGGACAGGGAGCTACACCTTC. It codes for CASRGTGSYTF. The whole variable domain, filled in from reference TRBV2 and TRBJ1-2, reads EPEVTQTPSHQVTQMGQEVILRCVPISNHLYFYWYRQILGQKVEFLVSFYNNEISEKSEIFDDQFSVERPDGSNFTLKIRSTKLEDSAMYFCASRGTGSYTFGSGTRLTVV.

V gene TRBV9 combines with J gene TRBJ2-3; no clear D gene. The CDR3 runs 14 residues. V shed 3 bases and J shed 2 bases, with 10 bases lying between them. The V gene's germline CDR1 is SGDLS and CDR2 YYNGEE. This CDR3 is CASSARANTDTQYF. The CDR3 DNA follows: TGTGCCAGCAGCGCGCGCGCCAACACAGATACGCAGTATTTT.

The chain joins TRBV4-2 to TRBJ1-2; 9 nucleotides agree with TRBD1. V lost 0 bases, J lost 8 bases, and 7 bases stayed unmatched. This CDR3 is built from 15 residues. Per germline, CDR1 LGHNA and CDR2 YNFKEQ. DNA for the CDR3: TGTGCCAGCAGCCAAGAATATGGGACAGGGATCGGCTACACCTTC. This gives the protein CASSQEYGTGIGYTF.